The clone carrying this TCR beta chain was seen only a few times. This sample was included in a study of blood T cells in healthy people across ages. Primed by a sample-barcoded 5' primer and a J-beta primer mix, a second PCR proceeded for 7 to 11 cycles. Each CDR3 protein gets one entry after TCRdb re-called the 5' RACE reads with MiXCR. The table records over 700,000 distinct CDR3 sequences, 20% to 25% of them present only once. Losses at the gene ends were 4 bases for V and 7 bases for J; bases not matched to a gene: 11. CDR3 length: 16 amino acids. Germline V gives CDR1 MGHRA, CDR2 YSYEKL. These same records also appear under a second study, on T cells of mothers and their children. That investigation notes: Sequencing got over 9.5 million TCR beta CDR3 reads from each mother and approximately 3 million from each child.

This receptor was taken from a boy younger than 18 in good health. Sequenced: blood. This chain joins TRBV4-1 and TRBJ2-1; TRBD2 matches 9 bases. The CDR3 nucleotides are TGCGCCAGCAGCCGGTTGGCACTAGCGGGTCCAAATGAGCAGTTCTTC. Translated, it gives CASSRLALAGPNEQFF.